This entry is about one T cell receptor beta chain. A much more abundant neighbour one base away suggests this may be a read error. This record belongs to a study of blood T cells in healthy people across ages. It was with a sample-barcoded 5' primer and a J-beta primer mix that a second PCR of roughly 6 to 11 cycles was run. TCRdb called the 5' RACE reads again in MiXCR, with one record for every CDR3 protein. The table records 650,000 to 800,000 distinct CDR3 sequences, approximately 52% of them present only once. The CDR3 loop spans 15 amino acids. The junction had 14 bases not matched to a gene; V was cut back by 5 bases and J by 13 bases.

This chain connects TRBV12-3 or TRBV12-4 to TRBJ2-4, with 10 nucleotides matching TRBD1. Input material: blood. The TCR was taken from a woman older than 75 in good health. CDR3 in amino acids: CASSLLGTGDNEQYF. In DNA, the CDR3 is TGTGCCAGCAGTCTCCTCGGGACAGGGGACAATGAGCAGTACTTC.